The rows below give T cell receptor beta chains drawn from one sample of a study of T cell responses to AZD1222 COVID-19 vaccine. The assay was immunoSEQ multiplex PCR, and TCRdb's table has in-frame clones only and misses some. The sample comprises 60,000 to 75,000 clones, 89% of which are singletons, and roughly 27% rests with the top ten. This specimen was peripheral blood, taken 28 days after the second AZD1222 dose. These receptor sequences come from an adult who received the AZD1222 COVID-19 vaccine. Both conserved end residues are part of each CDR3. Each record gives: J gene, clone size, V gene, D gene, CDR3 DNA, CDR3 protein. D genes are given only for firm matches. The size of a clone is reported for some rows only, either as once, few or many, or as a class for expanded clones.

J gene: TRBJ2-7
clone size: once
V gene: TRBV28
D gene: TRBD1
CDR3 DNA: TGTGCCAGCAGTTTAATAGCAGGGGGCTACGAGCAGTACTTC
CDR3 protein: CASSLIAGGYEQYF

J gene: TRBJ1-3
clone size: -
V gene: TRBV5-4
D gene: -
CDR3 DNA: TGTGCCAGCAGCCCCAGGGGATCGGGGATAGAGGACACCATATATTTT
CDR3 protein: CASSPRGSGIEDTIYF

J gene: TRBJ2-1
clone size: -
V gene: TRBV27
D gene: TRBD1
CDR3 DNA: TGTGCCAGCAGAGCTACAGGGGTAAGGGAGCAGTTCTTC
CDR3 protein: CASRATGVREQFF

J gene: TRBJ2-7
clone size: -
V gene: TRBV5-1
D gene: TRBD1
CDR3 DNA: TGCGCCAGCAGCTGGGAGACAGGGTACGAGCAGTACTTC
CDR3 protein: CASSWETGYEQYF

J gene: TRBJ2-1
clone size: once
V gene: TRBV7-2
D gene: TRBD2
CDR3 DNA: TGTGCCAGCACCCCAAGCGGGGTCCAAAATGAGCAGTTCTTC
CDR3 protein: CASTPSGVQNEQFF

J gene: TRBJ1-4
clone size: once
V gene: TRBV19
D gene: TRBD1
CDR3 DNA: TGTGCCAGTACCCCGGGACAGGCAAATGAAAAACTGTTTTTT
CDR3 protein: CASTPGQANEKLFF

J gene: TRBJ2-3
clone size: -
V gene: TRBV5-4
D gene: TRBD2
CDR3 DNA: TGTGCCAGCAGCTCTATGCGGGAGACAGATACGCAGTATTTT
CDR3 protein: CASSSMRETDTQYF

J gene: TRBJ1-1
clone size: -
V gene: TRBV11-2
D gene: -
CDR3 DNA: TGTGCCAGCAGCTTAGGAGGGGGATACACTGAAGCTTTCTTT
CDR3 protein: CASSLGGGYTEAFF

J gene: TRBJ2-4
clone size: -
V gene: TRBV2
D gene: TRBD2
CDR3 DNA: TGTGCCTTTCAGGGAGGGGCCAAAAACATTCAGTACTTC
CDR3 protein: CAFQGGAKNIQYF

J gene: TRBJ2-7
clone size: -
V gene: TRBV24-1
D gene: -
CDR3 DNA: TGTGCCACCAGTGATTTGTGGGACACTGCCTACGAGCAGTACTTC
CDR3 protein: CATSDLWDTAYEQYF

J gene: TRBJ2-3
clone size: -
V gene: TRBV9
D gene: -
CDR3 DNA: TGTGCCAGCAGCAGCCTCGGACGGACCACAGATACGCAGTATTTT
CDR3 protein: CASSSLGRTTDTQYF

J gene: TRBJ2-7
clone size: once
V gene: TRBV3-1/TRBV3-2
D gene: -
CDR3 DNA: TGTGCCAGCAGCCAAGGAGGAGCCTACGAGCAGTACTTC
CDR3 protein: CASSQGGAYEQYF

J gene: TRBJ2-1
clone size: -
V gene: TRBV4-3
D gene: -
CDR3 DNA: TGCGCCAGCAGCCAAGGACAGTTATTGTACAATGAGCAGTTCTTC
CDR3 protein: CASSQGQLLYNEQFF

J gene: TRBJ2-2
clone size: -
V gene: TRBV6-5
D gene: -
CDR3 DNA: TGTGCCAGCAGTTACGGTGGGAGTGTCACCGGGGAGCTGTTTTTT
CDR3 protein: CASSYGGSVTGELFF

J gene: TRBJ2-6
clone size: -
V gene: TRBV19
D gene: -
CDR3 DNA: TGTGCCAGTAGTCAGGCAGGGTTTGGGGCCAACGTCCTGACTTTC
CDR3 protein: CASSQAGFGANVLTF

J gene: TRBJ1-6
clone size: -
V gene: TRBV30
D gene: TRBD1
CDR3 DNA: TGTGCCTTGGGACAGGGTGATCGGGCACCCCTCCACTTT
CDR3 protein: CALGQGDRAPLHF

J gene: TRBJ1-2
clone size: -
V gene: TRBV7-2
D gene: -
CDR3 DNA: TGTGCCAGCAGCTTAGGGGTCAATACCTATGGCTACACCTTC
CDR3 protein: CASSLGVNTYGYTF

J gene: TRBJ2-7
clone size: once
V gene: TRBV11-1
D gene: -
CDR3 DNA: TGTGCCAGCAGCTTAGAAGGCGGGCCGGGGGAGCAGTACTTC
CDR3 protein: CASSLEGGPGEQYF

J gene: TRBJ2-7
clone size: -
V gene: TRBV27
D gene: -
CDR3 DNA: TGTGCCAGCGCCAAACTACAGGCCTCCTACGAGCAGTACTTC
CDR3 protein: CASAKLQASYEQYF

J gene: TRBJ1-5
clone size: -
V gene: TRBV11-2
D gene: -
CDR3 DNA: TGTGCCAGCAGCCACCAGAATCAGCCCCAGCATTTT
CDR3 protein: CASSHQNQPQHF

J gene: TRBJ2-2
clone size: -
V gene: TRBV19
D gene: TRBD2
CDR3 DNA: TGTGCCAGTAAAATTAGTGTAGCGGGAGGGCTGGACACCGGGGAGCTGTTTTTT
CDR3 protein: CASKISVAGGLDTGELFF

J gene: TRBJ1-6
clone size: -
V gene: TRBV28
D gene: -
CDR3 DNA: TGTGCCAGCAAGGGACAATATAATTCACCCCTCCACTTT
CDR3 protein: CASKGQYNSPLHF

J gene: TRBJ1-2
clone size: -
V gene: TRBV5-6
D gene: -
CDR3 DNA: TGTGCCAGCAGCAGATGGGGTTCGGGAGGGAATGGCTACACCTTC
CDR3 protein: CASSRWGSGGNGYTF

J gene: TRBJ1-2
clone size: -
V gene: TRBV2
D gene: -
CDR3 DNA: TGTGCCAGCAGTGGGGGGAGGGGCGGCACCCATGGCTACACCTTC
CDR3 protein: CASSGGRGGTHGYTF

J gene: TRBJ2-7
clone size: once
V gene: TRBV29-1
D gene: -
CDR3 DNA: TGCAGCGTTGTTGGGGGTGAAGAGCAGTACTTC
CDR3 protein: CSVVGGEEQYF

J gene: TRBJ2-1
clone size: -
V gene: TRBV7-2
D gene: TRBD1
CDR3 DNA: TGTGCCAGCAGCGCCGGGACAGGGGACGATGAGCAGTTCTTC
CDR3 protein: CASSAGTGDDEQFF

J gene: TRBJ2-7
clone size: -
V gene: TRBV25-1
D gene: -
CDR3 DNA: TGTGCCAGCAGCGACTACGAGCAGTACTTC
CDR3 protein: CASSDYEQYF

J gene: TRBJ1-3
clone size: -
V gene: TRBV15
D gene: TRBD1
CDR3 DNA: TGTGCCACCAGCCCCCGGACAGGCCTCGCTGGAAACACCATATATTTT
CDR3 protein: CATSPRTGLAGNTIYF

J gene: TRBJ1-2
clone size: once
V gene: TRBV10-3
D gene: -
CDR3 DNA: TGTGCCATCTACGACAGAGTCTATGGCTACACCTTC
CDR3 protein: CAIYDRVYGYTF

J gene: TRBJ1-4
clone size: -
V gene: TRBV18
D gene: -
CDR3 DNA: TGTGCCAGCTCACCAGGGCGAAATGAAAAACTGTTTTTT
CDR3 protein: CASSPGRNEKLFF

J gene: TRBJ1-1
clone size: -
V gene: TRBV10-3
D gene: TRBD1
CDR3 DNA: TGTGCCACCGCCGGGACAGCGGATGAAGCTTTCTTT
CDR3 protein: CATAGTADEAFF

J gene: TRBJ2-3
clone size: -
V gene: TRBV11-3
D gene: TRBD2
CDR3 DNA: TGTGCCAGCAGCGCCGGGGCGGGAGGGGGCACAGATACGCAGTATTTT
CDR3 protein: CASSAGAGGGTDTQYF

J gene: TRBJ2-3
clone size: -
V gene: TRBV18
D gene: TRBD2
CDR3 DNA: TGTGCCAGCTCACCGGGACTAGCGGGAGTGGGTGATACGCAGTATTTT
CDR3 protein: CASSPGLAGVGDTQYF

J gene: TRBJ1-5
clone size: -
V gene: TRBV19
D gene: -
CDR3 DNA: TGTGCCAGTAGTATGGCGGGGTCCGGTCAGCCCCAGCATTTT
CDR3 protein: CASSMAGSGQPQHF

J gene: TRBJ2-3
clone size: -
V gene: TRBV5-1
D gene: -
CDR3 DNA: TGCGCCAGCAGCTCCTCCACAGATACGCAGTATTTT
CDR3 protein: CASSSSTDTQYF

J gene: TRBJ2-3
clone size: few
V gene: TRBV29-1
D gene: -
CDR3 DNA: TGCAGCGTTGTGTATAGGGTTACCACAGATACGCAGTATTTT
CDR3 protein: CSVVYRVTTDTQYF

J gene: TRBJ1-3
clone size: -
V gene: TRBV28
D gene: -
CDR3 DNA: TGTGCCAGCAGTTTGTCGATCAGTGGGTTTGGAAACACCATATATTTT
CDR3 protein: CASSLSISGFGNTIYF

J gene: TRBJ2-7
clone size: -
V gene: TRBV11-3
D gene: TRBD1
CDR3 DNA: TGTGCCAGCAGCTTCAGGGGGTACAGGTACGAGCAGTACTTC
CDR3 protein: CASSFRGYRYEQYF

J gene: TRBJ2-4
clone size: -
V gene: TRBV2
D gene: -
CDR3 DNA: TGTGCCAGCAGTGCGGCCGGCAAAGTCATTCAGTACTTC
CDR3 protein: CASSAAGKVIQYF

J gene: TRBJ1-4
clone size: -
V gene: TRBV19
D gene: -
CDR3 DNA: TGTGCCAGTTCACAGGAGACTAATGAAAAACTGTTTTTT
CDR3 protein: CASSQETNEKLFF

J gene: TRBJ2-1
clone size: -
V gene: TRBV5-1
D gene: -
CDR3 DNA: TGCGCCAGCAGCCCTAGTACACCTTCCTACAATGAGCAGTTCTTC
CDR3 protein: CASSPSTPSYNEQFF

J gene: TRBJ2-7
clone size: once
V gene: TRBV7-9
D gene: TRBD1
CDR3 DNA: TGTGCCAGCAGCTTTCGGGGACAGTCCTACGAGCAGTACTTC
CDR3 protein: CASSFRGQSYEQYF

J gene: TRBJ2-2
clone size: -
V gene: TRBV19
D gene: TRBD1
CDR3 DNA: TGTGCCAGTAGTATAGACCCGACAGGGGGCACCGGGGAGCTGTTTTTT
CDR3 protein: CASSIDPTGGTGELFF

J gene: TRBJ1-4
clone size: few
V gene: TRBV28
D gene: -
CDR3 DNA: TGTGCCAGCAGCCATAATGAAAAACTGTTTTTT
CDR3 protein: CASSHNEKLFF

J gene: TRBJ2-7
clone size: -
V gene: TRBV20-1
D gene: -
CDR3 DNA: TGCAGTGCTGGAGACTCTGAGGAGCAGTACTTC
CDR3 protein: CSAGDSEEQYF

J gene: TRBJ1-4
clone size: -
V gene: TRBV6-1
D gene: -
CDR3 DNA: TGTGCCAGCAGTGAAAGGGTGGGAACCGGAAAACTGTTTTTT
CDR3 protein: CASSERVGTGKLFF

J gene: TRBJ1-6
clone size: -
V gene: TRBV7-8
D gene: -
CDR3 DNA: TGTGCCAGCAGCTCACAGGGTTTCGGGGCCAATAATTCACCCCTCCACTTT
CDR3 protein: CASSSQGFGANNSPLHF

J gene: TRBJ2-1
clone size: -
V gene: TRBV6-2/TRBV6-3
D gene: -
CDR3 DNA: TGTGCCAGCAGTTACAGGGACCTCGGCTCCTACAATGAGCAGTTCTTC
CDR3 protein: CASSYRDLGSYNEQFF

J gene: TRBJ1-2
clone size: -
V gene: TRBV4-2
D gene: -
CDR3 DNA: TGTGCCAGCAGCCAGGCCCCCGCCGGGACGACAACTAACTATGGCTACACCTTC
CDR3 protein: CASSQAPAGTTTNYGYTF

J gene: TRBJ1-2
clone size: few
V gene: TRBV4-3
D gene: -
CDR3 DNA: TGCGCCAGCAGCCAAGAAATGGGGGGTAGGGGTGGCTACACCTTC
CDR3 protein: CASSQEMGGRGGYTF

J gene: TRBJ2-1
clone size: -
V gene: TRBV6-5
D gene: -
CDR3 DNA: TGTGCCAGCAGCCTGCGTCAGGGAGGCAATGAGCAGTTCTTC
CDR3 protein: CASSLRQGGNEQFF

J gene: TRBJ1-5
clone size: -
V gene: TRBV21-1
D gene: -
CDR3 DNA: TGTGCCAGTACCAAGGGGAATAGCAATCAGCCCCAGCATTTT
CDR3 protein: CASTKGNSNQPQHF

J gene: TRBJ2-3
clone size: -
V gene: TRBV9
D gene: TRBD2
CDR3 DNA: TGTGCCAGTGGGGCAAGCGGGAGGACAGATACGCAGTATTTT
CDR3 protein: CASGASGRTDTQYF

J gene: TRBJ2-1
clone size: -
V gene: TRBV28
D gene: TRBD1
CDR3 DNA: TGTGCCAGCAGTCAACAGGGGTACGAGCAGTTCTTC
CDR3 protein: CASSQQGYEQFF

J gene: TRBJ1-3
clone size: -
V gene: TRBV5-4
D gene: -
CDR3 DNA: TGTGCCAGCAGCGGAAATTATGGCTCTGGAAACACCATATATTTT
CDR3 protein: CASSGNYGSGNTIYF